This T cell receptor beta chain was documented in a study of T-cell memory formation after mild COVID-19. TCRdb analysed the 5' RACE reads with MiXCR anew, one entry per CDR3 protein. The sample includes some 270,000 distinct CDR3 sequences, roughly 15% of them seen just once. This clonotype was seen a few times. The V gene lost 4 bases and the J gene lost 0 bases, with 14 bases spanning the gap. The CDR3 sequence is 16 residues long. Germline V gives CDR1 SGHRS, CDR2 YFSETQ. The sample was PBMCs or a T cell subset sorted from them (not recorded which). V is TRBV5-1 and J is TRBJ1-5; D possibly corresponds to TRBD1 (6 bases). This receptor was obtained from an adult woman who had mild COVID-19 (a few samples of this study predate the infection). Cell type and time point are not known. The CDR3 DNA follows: TGCGCCAGCAGCCTTGGGGGACAATTTAGCAATCAGCCCCAGCATTTT. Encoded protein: CASSLGGQFSNQPQHF.